Described below is a single T cell receptor (beta chain) sequence and its context. Which antigen it targets is not known. Per-base quality was not reported, and no clone a single base away is much larger than it. In the ViraFEST assay, PBMC were stimulated with viral peptide pools, and TCR sequencing was then used to find antigen-specific CD4+ T cell clonotypes based on their expansion. After around eleven days of culture, CD4+ T cells were isolated with the EasySep CD4+ T cell isolation kit. None of the healthy vaccine recipients had a prior SARS-CoV-2 infection, which was confirmed by nucleocapsid antibody tests that came back negative both before and after vaccination. Each well held roughly 2.2 million PBMC cultured in IMDM containing approximately 5% human AB serum, about 10 IU/ml IL-2 and gentamicin, along with around 9.4 ug/ml peptides. On days 3 and 7, half of the culture medium was replaced with fresh IL-2-containing medium. Unless noted otherwise, every peptide stimulation condition was cultured in triplicate wells. PBMC were separated from whole blood using Ficoll-Paque Plus gradient centrifugation and were then either cryopreserved at -140C or used fresh. The spike proteins of SARS-CoV-2 and of the common cold coronaviruses HCoV-NL63, HCoV-OC43 and HCoV-229E were spanned by overlapping peptide pools. Genomic DNA was extracted from cultured CD4+ T cells with the QIAamp micro DNA kit.

This entry comes from a study of vaccination effects on CD4 cells after COVID-19 (dated by TCRdb to between 2021 and 2024). Background for the entire study: Each participant received two doses of an mRNA SARS-CoV-2 vaccine, either BNT162b2 or mRNA-1273. The Oncomine TCR Beta short-read assay on an Illumina iSeq 100 was used to sequence cultures from other donors in the study. Altogether, approximately 10 COVID-19 convalescent patients and a few SARS-CoV-2-naive healthy vaccine recipients made up the full study. SARS-CoV-2 spike-specific CD4+ TCR repertoires were compared before and after mRNA vaccination in COVID-19 convalescent patients and in infection-naive vaccine recipients.

The trim is 4 bases for V and 7 bases for J, with a gap of 19 bases between the germline ends. CDR3 length: 15 amino acids, cysteine to phenylalanine. The only DNA kept is the CDR3, 45 bases in frame from the first base. The germline V gene (reference sequence) supplies CDR1 LGHDT and CDR2 YNNKEL. The paper as a whole reports these results and caveats: The study was limited by a small number of convalescent patients, and early post-infection timepoints were lacking. At late post-vaccination timepoints, both infection-induced and vaccine-induced clones showed marked clonal contraction, consistent with waning T cell responses. In healthy vaccine recipients, vaccine-induced clones were almost all SARS-CoV-2 mono-reactive, with only 1 of 255 being cross-reactive with common cold coronaviruses.

Libraries were built with the immunoSEQ multiplex PCR assay. DNA from the CD4+ T cells that had been cultured and isolated underwent TCR beta CDR3 sequencing. The original methods were these. The analysis removed non-productive TCR sequences, trimmed reads to the CDR3 region, and retained only CDR3s that were 7 or more amino acids long. Antigen-specific clonotypes were identified using the MANAFEST web app by comparison of expansion in peptide wells against reference cultures. Positive clones required FDR<0.05 expansion versus reference and all other wells, odds ratio above 5, and frequency above 0.1% in two replicate wells. Clonotypes significantly expanded in SARS-CoV-2 spike wells and in at least one common cold coronavirus spike condition were defined as cross-reactive. Using the stringdist R package, CDR3 similarity was measured by Levenshtein distance, and unrooted trees were constructed with ape in R 3.6.1. What TCRdb holds here is the immuneACCESS table cut down to in-frame rearrangements. Part of the clones is not present; checked against another copy, under half of the missing clones reflect an unresolved V gene, and the others are unexplained. V, J and clone size are taken as reported in that table, and D and trimming were inferred from the DNA itself. The sample profile shows about 70,000 clones; roughly 80% of them were found once. The top ten hold less than 15% of the sample.

This sample comprised CD4+ T cells from PBMCs cultured with SARS-CoV-2 spike peptides, obtained before COVID-19 vaccination. The intended sense of this specimen's cell subset or site label: SARS-CoV-2 spike overlapping peptide pool stimulation. The sequence was obtained from a human donor who received a COVID-19 vaccine. The chain is assembled from TRBV3-1 (or the pseudogene TRBV3-2) and TRBJ1-2; tentative D gene TRBD1, with 6 bases matching. The DNA sequence reads TGTGCCAGCAGCCTACGGCTGGGGGCAGTCGGTGGCTACACCTTC. The translation is CASSLRLGAVGGYTF.